These 15 T cell receptor beta chains were sequenced from one sample in a study of beta chain features in type 1 diabetes. Of the isolated RNA, all was reverse transcribed, and so the sequenced material was expressed TCRB transcripts. Some clones are missing from TCRdb's copy, which holds only in-frame ones; the method was immunoSEQ multiplex PCR. The sample holds about 900,000 clones, about 17% seen once. Sequencing was carried out using naive CD4+ T cells from blood. All receptors derive from a young woman in good health.

The DNA of the CDR3 is TGTGCCAGCAGTCCCTCAGGGTTGGGTGGGGAGACCCAGTACTTC. Protein product: CASSPSGLGGETQYF. The V and J genes are TRBV28 and TRBJ2-5, with D tentatively TRBD1 (5 bases). The CDR3 is made up of 15 amino acids. Trimming pared 5 bases from V and 5 bases from J, leaving 18 bases between. CDR1 and CDR2 (germline): MDHEN, SYDVKM.

The chain links TRBV9 to TRBJ2-5; D may correspond to TRBD1 or TRBD2 (6 bases each). The ends were cut back, 0 bases at V and 1 base at J, with 16 bases in the middle. This CDR3 is built from 17 residues. Germline CDR1 reads SGDLS; CDR2 reads YYNGEE. In nucleotides, the CDR3 is TGTGCCAGCAGCGTAGCTATAGGGGGAGGCTTCCAAGAGACCCAGTACTTC. Translated, it gives CASSVAIGGGFQETQYF.

The J gene is TRBJ1-5, the V gene TRBV5-8; 7 nucleotides agree with TRBD1. This CDR3 has 16 residues. From germline, CDR1 is SGHTS and CDR2 YDEGEE. Losses at the gene ends were 3 bases for V and 4 bases for J; bases not matched to a gene: 10. The CDR3 loop is CASSSEPGQTNQPQHF. CDR3 DNA: TGTGCCAGCAGCTCTGAGCCGGGACAGACAAATCAGCCCCAGCATTTT.

About this clone itself: This CDR3 is also generated by other DNA sequences in the sample. CDR3 DNA sequence: TGTGCCAGCAGCCCCGGACAGGGAGCAGATACGCAGTATTTT. Residues: CASSPGQGADTQYF. This chain joins TRBV7-2 and TRBJ2-3; TRBD1 matches at 8 bases. Germline values: CDR1 SGHTA, CDR2 FQGNSA. CDR3 length equals 14 residues. Germline trimming cut 5 bases from V and 4 bases from J; bases unmatched to any gene: 5.

The chain carries TRBV28 and TRBJ2-7; 7 bases align to TRBD1. Per the germline V gene, CDR1 is MDHEN and CDR2 is SYDVKM. The CDR3 length is 13 residues. Unmatched junction bases numbered 9, after V lost 6 bases and J lost 7 bases. CDR3 protein: CASRLRTGSEQYF. DNA of the CDR3: TGTGCCAGCAGGCTCCGGACAGGCAGTGAGCAGTACTTC.

The rearrangement uses TRBV7-9 and TRBJ2-3, with D possibly TRBD1 on 6 matching bases. Germline-derived CDR1 and CDR2 are SEHNR and FQNEAQ (reference sequence). Trimming removed 7 bases at V and 4 bases at J, with 9 bases between. The CDR3 runs 12 residues. The CDR3 region has the DNA TGTGCCAGCAACAGGGTTGCAGATACGCAGTATTTT. As protein: CASNRVADTQYF.

This chain connects TRBV6-1 to TRBJ2-4; a possible D gene is TRBD1 (5 bases). Trimming cost V 3 bases and J 0 bases, with 9 bases left between them. This CDR3 region has 15 residues. The germline V gene encodes CDR1 MNHNS and CDR2 SASEGT. The CDR3 region is CASSDVGLAKNIQYF. The CDR3 DNA is TGTGCCAGCAGTGATGTGGGGCTAGCCAAAAACATTCAGTACTTC.

J is TRBJ2-1 and V is TRBV6-5; maybe TRBD2 (5 bases). Looked up from germline, CDR1 is MNHEY and CDR2 is SVGAGI. CDR3 length equals 14 residues. The CDR3: CVSASPGLYNEQFF. The CDR3 DNA is TGTGTTAGCGCTAGCCCAGGCCTCTACAATGAGCAGTTCTTC.

The sample holds a few counts of this clone. J is TRBJ2-5 and V is TRBV15; 12 bases align to TRBD2. The CDR3 is 16 amino acids. CDR1 is LNHNV and CDR2 is YYDKDF in the germline V gene (reference sequence). Trimming cost V 5 bases and J 5 bases; bases outside gene matches: 9. The CDR3 is CATSRWTSGNGETQYF. Here the CDR3 DNA reads TGTGCCACCAGCCGCTGGACTAGCGGGAATGGGGAGACCCAGTACTTC.

This clone has only a few counts. The junction does not match germline at one end; this may be a read error. The rearrangement uses TRBV18 and TRBJ2-1; weak D call: TRBD2 (5 bases). Germline V gives CDR1 KGHSH, CDR2 LQKENI. The CDR3 length is 14 residues. CDR3: CASSPPLLANEQFF. DNA for the CDR3: TGTGCCAGCTCTCCACCCCTTTTAGCGAATGAGCAGTTCTTC. Combining the CDR3 with reference TRBV18 and TRBJ2-1 gives the whole variable domain NAGVMQNPRHLVRRRGQEARLRCSPMKGHSHVYWYRQLPEEGLKFMVYLQKENIIDESGMPKERFSAEFPKEGPSILRIQQVVRGDSAAYFCASSPPLLANEQFFGPGTRLTVL.

V usage is TRBV2 and J usage is TRBJ2-2; D unclear. This CDR3 is built from 13 residues. Looked up from germline, CDR1 is SNHLY and CDR2 is FYNNEI. Trimming pared 4 bases from V and 3 bases from J, leaving 6 bases between. The DNA for the CDR3 is TGTGCCAGCAGTGTCCGAGACACCGGGGAGCTGTTTTTT. Protein: CASSVRDTGELFF. Drawing the rest from reference TRBV2 and TRBJ2-2, the complete variable domain is EPEVTQTPSHQVTQMGQEVILRCVPISNHLYFYWYRQILGQKVEFLVSFYNNEISEKSEIFDDQFSVERPDGSNFTLKIRSTKLEDSAMYFCASSVRDTGELFFGEGSRLTVL.

This clone was seen only a few times. This sequence joins TRBV27 and TRBJ2-7; TRBD2 matches 10 bases. This CDR3 spans 15 amino acids. With V trimmed by 3 bases and J by 3 bases, 5 bases remained unmatched. The germline gives CDR1 MNHEY, CDR2 SMNVEV (reference sequence). The CDR3: CASSFMTSGFYEQYF. Written as DNA, the CDR3 is TGTGCCAGCAGTTTTATGACTAGCGGGTTCTACGAGCAGTACTTC.

This clone was seen repeatedly, ten times or more. This chain joins TRBV23-1 and TRBJ2-4; 8 bases line up with TRBD2. TRBV23-1 is classed as an ORF, of uncertain function. There are 15 residues in the CDR3. J was trimmed by 7 bases and V by 5 bases; bases with no gene match: 10. The CDR3 DNA reads as TGCGCCAGCAGTAAGATAGCGGGGTTATGGAACATTCAGTACTTC. Translated, it gives CASSKIAGLWNIQYF.

Concerning this clone itself: The junction differs from germline at one of its ends, possibly a read error. The chain has TRBV6-7 and TRBJ2-7, with D perhaps matching TRBD1 or TRBD2 (5 bases each). TRBV6-7 is an ORF; its function is uncertain. The CDR3 contains 11 residues. DNA for the CDR3: TGTGCCAGCAGTCTCCGGGACGACCTGCACTTC. Translating it yields CASSLRDDLHF.

This clone came up a few times. The sample carries other DNA sequences with the same CDR3. V and J are TRBV7-2 and TRBJ2-3, with D unresolved. This CDR3 region has 14 residues. V dropped 3 bases and J dropped 1 base, with 8 bases sitting between them. The germline V gene encodes CDR1 SGHTA and CDR2 FQGNSA. CDR3 sequence: CASSFSGGTDTQYF. The CDR3 nucleotides read TGTGCCAGCAGCTTTAGTGGGGGCACAGATACGCAGTATTTT.